The T cell receptor beta chain under discussion was sequenced for a study of human T cells and chemical hapten exposure. The CDR3 consists of 15 residues. Trimming took 10 bases from V and 3 from J; bases not matched to a gene: 12. CDR1 SNHLY and CDR2 FYNNEI come from the germline V gene. How the authors handled the data: With a range of roughly 20,000 to 690,600, the median per sample was roughly 95,000 TCRs. TCRdb re-analysed the RACE reads in MiXCR, keeping a single row per CDR3 protein. These V and J calls rely on TCRdb rather than the paper's analysis. The sample records around 80,000 distinct CDR3 sequences, under 10% being singletons. Time point: healthy volunteer bleed at 6 weeks. Total RNA came from unfractionated whole blood.

The sequenced material came from whole blood. This clonotype was obtained from a male donor in good health. Some clones in this sample may be carry-over from other donors' samples. The V and J genes are TRBV2 and TRBJ2-3; 8 bases match TRBD1. The chain's CDR3 is CATESGDRRTDTQYF. Written as DNA, the CDR3 is TGTGCCACCGAATCAGGGGACAGGAGGACAGATACGCAGTATTTT. The variable domain in full, with the rest retrieved from reference TRBV2 and TRBJ2-3, is EPEVTQTPSHQVTQMGQEVILRCVPISNHLYFYWYRQILGQKVEFLVSFYNNEISEKSEIFDDQFSVERPDGSNFTLKIRSTKLEDSAMYFCATESGDRRTDTQYFGPGTRLTVL.